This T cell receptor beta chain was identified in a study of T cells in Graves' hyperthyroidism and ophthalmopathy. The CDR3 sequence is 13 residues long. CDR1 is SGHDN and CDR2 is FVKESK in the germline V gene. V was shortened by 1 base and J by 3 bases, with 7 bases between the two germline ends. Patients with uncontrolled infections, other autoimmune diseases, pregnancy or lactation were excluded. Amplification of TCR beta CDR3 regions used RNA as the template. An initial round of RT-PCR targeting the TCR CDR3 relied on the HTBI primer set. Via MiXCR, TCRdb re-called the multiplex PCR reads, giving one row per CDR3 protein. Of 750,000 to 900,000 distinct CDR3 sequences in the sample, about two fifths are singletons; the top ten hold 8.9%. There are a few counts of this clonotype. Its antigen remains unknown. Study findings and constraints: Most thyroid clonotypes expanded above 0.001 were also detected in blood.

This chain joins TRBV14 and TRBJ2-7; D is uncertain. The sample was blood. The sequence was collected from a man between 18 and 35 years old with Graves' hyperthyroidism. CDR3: CASSQGHIYEQYF. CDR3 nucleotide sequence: TGTGCCAGCAGCCAAGGACATATCTACGAGCAGTACTTC.